This T cell receptor beta chain was found in a study of identical twins. Regarding this clonotype: The target antigen is unknown.

General study points: Analyses of zero insertions could be partly confounded by invariant MAIT and iNKT cells. Insertion counts were lower in abundant cord blood beta clonotypes, a trend that memory repertoires did not show.

Template switching created a universal primer site, and the cDNA included unique molecular identifiers. MiXCR was run by TCRdb on the 5' RACE reads, yielding one entry per CDR3 protein. The table shows hundreds of thousands of distinct CDR3 sequences, with approximately 13% occurring only once. The germline CDR1 and CDR2 sequences are SGHRS and YFSETQ. V was pared by 6 bases and J by 6 bases, with 7 bases of the junction left unmatched. The CDR3 sequence is 13 residues long. This sample was shared with a second study, whose subject was yellow fever vaccine responses in identical twins.

This chain links TRBV5-1 with TRBJ2-7; 9 bases align to TRBD1. The sample was PBMCs. This sequence originates from a woman younger than 35 in good health. CDR3 DNA sequence: TGCGCCAGCAACCTTGGGACAGGGAGCGAGCAGTACTTC. It is translated as CASNLGTGSEQYF.